The clone carrying this T cell receptor (beta chain) was observed once. These data come from a study of shared clonotypes between healthy human individuals. Here immunoSEQ multiplex PCR was the method, and the copy in TCRdb shows in-frame clones only, minus some. The sample contains some 1 million clones, roughly 75% of which appear only once. Germline V lookup: CDR1 KGHSH, CDR2 LQKENI. The germline V and J ends were trimmed by 6 bases and 4 bases, with 18 bases remaining between them. The CDR3 totals 15 residues. The clonotype was recovered from a man aged 18-30 years in good health. The source material was memory CD4+ T cells sorted from blood. Specified subset: CD45RA-negative fraction. This rearrangement joins TRBV18 to TRBJ1-1; D call uncertain. The chain's CDR3 is CASSLGGEVGTEAFF. The CDR3 DNA is TGTGCCAGCTCCTTGGGCGGGGAGGTGGGCACTGAAGCTTTCTTT. The full variable domain, rest sourced from reference TRBV18 and TRBJ1-1, is NAGVMQNPRHLVRRRGQEARLRCSPMKGHSHVYWYRQLPEEGLKFMVYLQKENIIDESGMPKERFSAEFPKEGPSILRIQQVVRGDSAAYFCASSLGGEVGTEAFFGQGTRLTVV.